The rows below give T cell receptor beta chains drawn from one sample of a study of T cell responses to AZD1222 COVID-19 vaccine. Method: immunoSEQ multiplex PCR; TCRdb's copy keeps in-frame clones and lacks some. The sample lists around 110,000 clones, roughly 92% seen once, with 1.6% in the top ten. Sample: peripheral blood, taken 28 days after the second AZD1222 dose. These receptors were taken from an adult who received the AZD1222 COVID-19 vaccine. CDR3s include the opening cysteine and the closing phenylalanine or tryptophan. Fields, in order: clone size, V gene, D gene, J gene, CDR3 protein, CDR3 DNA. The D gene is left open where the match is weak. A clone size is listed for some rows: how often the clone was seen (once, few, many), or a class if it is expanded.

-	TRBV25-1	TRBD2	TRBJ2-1	CASSAGAHNEQFF	TGTGCCAGCAGCGCGGGAGCGCACAATGAGCAGTTCTTC
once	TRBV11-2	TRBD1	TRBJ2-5	CASSRGTGSLETQYF	TGTGCCAGCAGCAGGGGGACAGGCTCCCTGGAGACCCAGTACTTC
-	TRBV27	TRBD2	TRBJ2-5	CASSPMGLAETQYF	TGTGCCAGCAGTCCGATGGGACTAGCGGAGACTCAGTACTTC
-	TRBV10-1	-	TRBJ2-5	CASSRTLTETQYF	TGCGCCAGCAGCCGGACCCTGACGGAGACCCAGTACTTC
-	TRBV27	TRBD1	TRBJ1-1	CASNQKPPTGMGLNTEAFF	TGTGCCAGCAACCAGAAGCCTCCGACAGGGATGGGCCTGAACACTGAAGCTTTCTTT
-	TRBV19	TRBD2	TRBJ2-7	CASSIAATSGGNYEQYF	TGTGCCAGTAGTATAGCCGCAACTAGCGGAGGGAATTACGAGCAGTACTTC
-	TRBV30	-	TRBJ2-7	CACRSGFSYEQYF	TGTGCCTGTAGAAGCGGGTTCTCCTACGAGCAGTACTTC
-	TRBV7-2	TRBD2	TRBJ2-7	CASSSGLADEQYF	TGTGCCAGCAGCTCCGGACTAGCGGACGAGCAGTACTTC
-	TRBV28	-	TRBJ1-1	CASSPLENTEAFF	TGTGCCAGCAGCCCCCTTGAGAACACTGAAGCTTTCTTT
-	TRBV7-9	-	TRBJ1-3	CASSLMGGNTIYF	TGTGCCAGCAGCTTAATGGGAGGAAACACCATATATTTT
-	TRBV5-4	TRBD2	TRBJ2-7	CASSFKREATYEQYF	TGTGCCAGCAGCTTTAAGCGGGAGGCAACCTACGAGCAGTACTTC
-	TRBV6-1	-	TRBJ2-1	CASSEGAGSYNEQFF	TGTGCCAGCAGTGAAGGGGCGGGATCCTACAATGAGCAGTTCTTC
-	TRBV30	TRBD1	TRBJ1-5	CAWSVIRTGERGQPQHF	TGTGCCTGGAGTGTAATAAGGACAGGGGAAAGAGGTCAGCCCCAGCATTTT
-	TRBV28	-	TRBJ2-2	CASSSDREGVNTGELFF	TGTGCCAGCAGTTCCGACAGGGAGGGGGTGAACACCGGGGAGCTGTTTTTT
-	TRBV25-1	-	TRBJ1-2	CASIDQGGGGYTF	TGTGCCAGCATTGACCAGGGTGGTGGTGGCTACACCTTC
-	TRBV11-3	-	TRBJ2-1	CASSSFGRGSYNEQFF	TGTGCCAGCAGCTCCTTCGGAAGAGGATCCTACAATGAGCAGTTCTTC
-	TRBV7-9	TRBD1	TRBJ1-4	CASSARTGHEKLFF	TGTGCCAGCAGCGCCCGGACAGGGCATGAAAAACTGTTTTTT
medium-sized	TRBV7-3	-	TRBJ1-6	CASSLTATSPLHF	TGTGCCAGCAGCTTAACGGCGACTTCACCCCTCCACTTT
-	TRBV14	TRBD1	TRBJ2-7	CASSTGTGFHEQYF	TGTGCCAGCAGTACCGGGACAGGGTTCCACGAGCAGTACTTC
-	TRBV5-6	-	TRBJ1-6	CASRVRGSPLHF	TGTGCCAGCAGAGTGAGAGGGTCACCCCTCCACTTT
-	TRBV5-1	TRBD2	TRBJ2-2	CASSDVRAGGNTGELFF	TGCGCCAGCAGCGATGTTCGAGCGGGGGGGAACACCGGGGAGCTGTTTTTT
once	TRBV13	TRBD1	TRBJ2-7	CASSLAYRTGMYEQYF	TGTGCCAGCAGCTTAGCTTATAGGACAGGGATGTACGAGCAGTACTTC
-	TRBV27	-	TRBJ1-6	CASSLSWGPSSYNSPLHF	TGTGCCAGCAGTTTATCGTGGGGTCCCAGCTCCTATAATTCACCCCTCCACTTT
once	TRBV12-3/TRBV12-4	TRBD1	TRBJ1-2	CASTQGGFGYTF	TGTGCCAGCACTCAGGGGGGGTTTGGCTACACCTTC